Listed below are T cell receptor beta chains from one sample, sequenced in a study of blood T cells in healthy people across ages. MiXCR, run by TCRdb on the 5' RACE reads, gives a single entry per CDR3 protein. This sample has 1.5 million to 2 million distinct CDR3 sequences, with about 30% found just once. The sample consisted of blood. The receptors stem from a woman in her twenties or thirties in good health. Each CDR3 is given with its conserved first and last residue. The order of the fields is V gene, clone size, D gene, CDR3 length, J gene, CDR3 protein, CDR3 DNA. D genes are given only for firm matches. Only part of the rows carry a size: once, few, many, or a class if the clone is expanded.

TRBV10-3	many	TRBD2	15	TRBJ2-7	CAISERTSGSYEQYF	TGTGCCATCAGTGAGAGGACTAGCGGGAGCTACGAGCAGTACTTC
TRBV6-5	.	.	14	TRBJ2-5	CASSFYSGQETQYF	TGTGCCAGCAGTTTTTATAGCGGCCAAGAGACCCAGTACTTC
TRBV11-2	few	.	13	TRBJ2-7	CASSPREPGEQYF	TGTGCCAGCAGCCCTAGAGAGCCCGGCGAGCAGTACTTC
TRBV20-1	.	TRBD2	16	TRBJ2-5	CSARGLAGGAQETQYF	TGCAGTGCCCGAGGACTAGCGGGGGGGGCTCAAGAGACCCAGTACTTC
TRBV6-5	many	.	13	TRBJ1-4	CASSYDTSEKLFF	TGTGCCAGCAGTTATGATACGAGTGAAAAACTGTTTTTT
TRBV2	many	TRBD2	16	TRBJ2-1	CASSKFGLAEYNEQFF	TGTGCCAGCAGCAAGTTTGGACTAGCGGAGTACAATGAGCAGTTCTTC
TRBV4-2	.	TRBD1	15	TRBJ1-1	CASSPGRGRNTEAFF	TGTGCCAGCAGCCCAGGCAGGGGGCGGAACACTGAAGCTTTCTTT
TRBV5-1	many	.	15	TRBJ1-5	CASSLAGLGNQPQHF	TGCGCCAGCAGCTTGGCTGGGTTGGGTAATCAGCCCCAGCATTTT
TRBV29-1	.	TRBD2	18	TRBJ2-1	CSVEAGTSGRTAYNEQFF	TGCAGCGTTGAAGCCGGGACTAGCGGGAGGACGGCCTACAATGAGCAGTTCTTC
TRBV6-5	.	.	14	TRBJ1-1	CASSYSRGGAEAFF	TGTGCCAGCAGTTACTCGAGGGGGGGGGCCGAAGCTTTCTTT
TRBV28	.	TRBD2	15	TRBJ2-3	CASSLGGTRKYTQYF	TGTGCCAGCAGTTTAGGGGGGACTAGAAAGTATACGCAGTATTTT
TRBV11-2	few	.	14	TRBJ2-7	CASSSRGRGSEQYF	TGTGCCAGCAGTTCCAGAGGTAGGGGAAGCGAGCAGTACTTC
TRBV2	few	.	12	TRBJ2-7	CASTLAEYEQYF	TGTGCCAGCACCCTGGCAGAATACGAGCAGTACTTC